The clone carrying this TCR beta chain was recorded at least ten times. CDR1 is DFQATT, CDR2 SNEGSKA, per germline (reference sequence). The CDR3 length is 16 residues. Unmatched junction bases numbered 11, after V lost 3 bases and J lost 4 bases. The time point denotes: patch test 3, about 24 weeks after DPC sensitization. Treatment here: therapeutic diphenylcyclopropenone sensitization with weekly scalp DPC. These data belong to a study of human T cells and chemical hapten exposure. TCRdb re-analysed the RACE reads in MiXCR, keeping a single row per CDR3 protein. In the table there are 95,000 to 150,000 distinct CDR3 sequences, 11% of which are singletons.

The sample consisted of whole blood, taken in connection with sensitization to the hapten diphenylcyclopropenone (DPC). This clonotype originated in a woman aged 45-59 years with alopecia areata. Some clones in this sample may be carry-over from other donors' samples. This chain connects TRBV20-1 to TRBJ2-2; 7 bases are a match to TRBD1. The DNA of the CDR3 is TGCAGTGCTAGGCAAGGGGGCGCGAGGAGCACCGGGGAGCTGTTTTTT. Encoded protein: CSARQGGARSTGELFF.